These 21 T cell receptor beta chains were sequenced from one sample in a study of graft-versus-host responses after intestinal transplantation. TCRdb's copy holds only in-frame clones and misses some; the assay was immunoSEQ multiplex PCR. The table lists about 120,000 clones, about 93% of them singletons. These receptors are not linked to any known antigen. The source material was unstimulated CD4+ T cells sorted from spleen or lymph node cells, sampled before intestinal transplant. The source of these receptors is a human donor who received an intestinal transplant.

The gene calls are TRBV12-5 and TRBJ2-6, with TRBD1 matching 12 bases. Germline assignment: CDR1 LGHNT and CDR2 FRNRAP. This CDR3 is built from 20 residues. V shed 2 bases and J 4 bases; nucleotides not matched to a gene: 12. CDR3 sequence reads: CASGLLGTGGASGGANVLTF. CDR3 DNA: TGTGCTAGTGGTTTGTTAGGGACAGGGGGCGCATCGGGAGGGGCCAACGTCCTGACTTTC.

This chain links TRBV9 with TRBJ1-3; D is unclear. V was trimmed by 4 bases and J by 3 bases, leaving 14 bases between them. The CDR3 is 15 residues long. Germline CDR1 SGDLS, CDR2 YYNGEE. The CDR3 nucleotides read TGTGCCAGCAGCCCTATTAGGGATCGTGGAAACACCATATATTTT. It encodes CASSPIRDRGNTIYF.

This sequence joins TRBV28 and TRBJ1-1; D is uncertain. The CDR3 extends over 11 amino acids. V lost 4 bases, J lost 5 bases, and 5 bases lay in between. The germline gives CDR1 MDHEN, CDR2 SYDVKM. CDR3 sequence reads: CASSYRTEAFF. The CDR3 DNA sequence: TGTGCCAGCAGTTATCGGACTGAAGCTTTCTTT. The entire variable domain, with the rest obtained from reference TRBV28 and TRBJ1-1, is as follows: DVKVTQSSRYLVKRTGEKVFLECVQDMDHENMFWYRQDPGLGLRLIYFSYDVKMKEKGDIPEGYSVSREKKERFSLILESASTNQTSMYLCASSYRTEAFFGQGTRLTVV.

The chain carries TRBV9 and TRBJ2-1; possibly TRBD2 for D (5 bases). CDR3 length: 14 residues. Germline V gene lookup returns CDR1 SGDLS and CDR2 YYNGEE. V lost 0 bases to trimming and J lost 7 bases, with 11 bases between them. Here the CDR3 reads CASSVGGELNEQFF. The CDR3 region has the DNA TGTGCCAGCAGCGTAGGGGGAGAATTGAATGAGCAGTTCTTC.

V is TRBV27 and J is TRBJ2-1; 8 nucleotides agree with TRBD2. V trimming: 3 bases; J trimming: 6 bases; junction bases outside the gene matches: 4. This CDR3 has 14 amino acids. CDR1 is MNHEY, CDR2 SMNVEV, per germline (reference sequence). In DNA, the CDR3 is TGTGCCAGCAGTTTCACCGGGACTAGCAATGAGCAGTTCTTC. This sequence encodes CASSFTGTSNEQFF.

The table lists this clone with a few counts. V and J are TRBV2 and TRBJ2-3, with D unclear. The CDR3 has 15 residues. Trimming removed 0 bases at V and 0 bases at J, with 7 bases between. The V gene's germline CDR1 is SNHLY and CDR2 FYNNEI. The DNA for the CDR3 is TGTGCCAGCAGTGAAGCGTGGGTTAGCACAGATACGCAGTATTTT. Its translation: CASSEAWVSTDTQYF. Filled out from reference TRBV2 and TRBJ2-3, the complete variable domain reads EPEVTQTPSHQVTQMGQEVILRCVPISNHLYFYWYRQILGQKVEFLVSFYNNEISEKSEIFDDQFSVERPDGSNFTLKIRSTKLEDSAMYFCASSEAWVSTDTQYFGPGTRLTVL.

The rearrangement uses TRBV27 and TRBJ1-5; D might be TRBD1 (5 bases). CDR3 length: 14 residues. The V and J ends lost 4 bases and 7 bases respectively, with 14 bases between them. The V gene's germline CDR1 is MNHEY and CDR2 SMNVEV (reference sequence). This CDR3 reads CASSSKGRGQPQHF. In nucleotides, the CDR3 is TGTGCCAGCAGTTCTAAGGGGAGGGGACAGCCCCAGCATTTT.

The rearrangement uses TRBV6-4 and TRBJ2-3; the D gene is possibly TRBD2 (5 bases). Trimming left V 4 bases short and J 2 bases short, with 10 bases between. Germline CDR1 and CDR2: MRHNA and SNTAGT. This CDR3 has 14 amino acids. In DNA, the CDR3 is TGTGCCAGCAGTGCCGGACTCACCACAGATACGCAGTATTTT. It codes for CASSAGLTTDTQYF.

The V call is TRBV18, the J call TRBJ2-7, with TRBD1 identical over 7 bases. The length of the CDR3 is 13 residues. After removal of 5 bases from V and 0 bases from J, the junction contained 1 base not matched to a gene. CDR1 is KGHSH, CDR2 LQKENI, per germline. Here the CDR3 reads CASSRQGSYEQYF. CDR3 nucleotides: TGTGCCAGCTCAAGACAGGGCTCCTACGAGCAGTACTTC.

The chain has TRBV28 and TRBJ2-2, with TRBD2 matching 13 bases. V gave up 6 bases and J gave up 4 bases; unmatched junction bases: 5. CDR1 is MDHEN and CDR2 is SYDVKM in the germline V gene. The CDR3 has 16 residues. DNA for the CDR3: TGTGCCAGCAGAAAGGGACTAGCGGGAACCACCGGGGAGCTGTTTTTT. Its protein is CASRKGLAGTTGELFF.

The gene calls are TRBV7-6 and TRBJ2-1, with 9 bases that match TRBD2. Germline V lookup: CDR1 SGHVS, CDR2 FNYEAQ. This CDR3 is built from 20 residues. V was pared by 0 bases and J by 3 bases, with 15 bases of the junction left unmatched. CDR3 bases: TGTGCCAGCAGCTTAGCCCTACGATCACCCAAGCGGGAGGTCTACAATGAGCAGTTCTTC. Amino acid sequence: CASSLALRSPKREVYNEQFF.

V and J are TRBV2 and TRBJ2-3; a possible D gene is TRBD2 (6 bases). Trimming stripped 5 bases from V and 1 base from J, with 10 bases between. Germline V CDR1 and CDR2: SNHLY, FYNNEI. This CDR3 has 14 amino acids. CDR3: CASSWASGTDTQYF. DNA of the CDR3: TGTGCCAGCAGTTGGGCTAGCGGCACAGATACGCAGTATTTT.

This sequence joins TRBV10-1 and TRBJ2-3; D is undetermined. The CDR3 extends over 12 amino acids. The germline V gene encodes CDR1 WNHNN and CDR2 SYGVQD (reference sequence). The germline V and J ends were trimmed by 6 bases and 2 bases, with 6 bases remaining between them. The CDR3 here is CASSPDTDTQYF. CDR3 coding DNA: TGCGCCAGCAGCCCCGACACAGATACGCAGTATTTT.

The chain joins TRBV5-1 to TRBJ1-2; unclear D gene. The CDR3 spans 15 residues. CDR1 and CDR2 (germline): SGHRS, YFSETQ. V lost 1 base and J 0 bases, leaving 10 bases between the germline ends. The CDR3 sequence is CASSLNQLPNYGYTF. CDR3 nucleotide sequence: TGCGCCAGCAGCTTGAACCAGCTACCTAACTATGGCTACACCTTC.

This clone was detected only once. V usage is TRBV5-1 and J usage is TRBJ2-1, with 13 bases matching TRBD2. Germline CDR1 reads SGHRS; CDR2 reads YFSETQ. Unmatched junction bases numbered 9, after V lost 1 base and J lost 8 bases. This CDR3 contains 17 residues. The CDR3 loop reads CASSLIHAGLAGHEQFF. The CDR3 DNA reads TGCGCCAGCAGCTTGATTCATGCGGGACTAGCGGGGCATGAGCAGTTCTTC.

This clone appeared a single time. J is TRBJ2-7 and V is TRBV6-1; the match to TRBD1 covers 10 bases. Germline trimming cut 5 bases from V and 4 bases from J; bases unmatched to any gene: 5. Looked up from germline, CDR1 is MNHNS and CDR2 is SASEGT. The CDR3 spans 14 residues. The CDR3: CASSSSGQGYEQYF. Here the CDR3 DNA reads TGTGCCAGCAGTTCGTCGGGACAGGGGTACGAGCAGTACTTC.

This sequence joins TRBV7-8 and TRBJ2-3; TRBD2 aligns across 14 bases. Germline V gene lookup returns CDR1 SGHVS and CDR2 FQNEAQ. The V and J ends lost 9 bases and 4 bases, in that order; junction bases with no gene match: 9. The CDR3 covers 16 residues. CDR3 nucleotide sequence: TGTGCCAGTACCCCCTCGACTAGCGGGAGGGCAGATACGCAGTATTTT. Translated, it gives CASTPSTSGRADTQYF.

The rearrangement uses TRBV27 and TRBJ2-3; maybe TRBD2 (6 bases). Per the germline V gene, CDR1 is MNHEY and CDR2 is SMNVEV (reference sequence). This CDR3 is built from 14 residues. V shed 3 bases and J shed 6 bases, with 13 bases lying between them. In DNA, the CDR3 is TGTGCCAGCAGTTTTAACGTCGCGGGGGATACGCAGTATTTT. As protein: CASSFNVAGDTQYF.

V usage is TRBV30 and J usage is TRBJ1-2, with 8 bases fitting TRBD1. After removal of 2 bases from V and 6 bases from J, the junction contained 5 bases not matched to a gene. This CDR3 has 13 amino acids. CDR1 is GTSNPN, CDR2 SVGIG, per germline (reference sequence). In DNA form, the CDR3 reads TGTGCCTGGAGTCTTAACAGGGGGGATGGCTACACCTTC. Amino acid sequence: CAWSLNRGDGYTF.

Only a few counts were recorded for this clone. The chain uses TRBV7-2 and TRBJ2-2; D is possibly TRBD1 (6 bases). The germline V gene encodes CDR1 SGHTA and CDR2 FQGNSA. The CDR3 has 15 residues. The V gene lost 3 bases and the J gene lost 4 bases, with 12 bases spanning the gap. The CDR3 DNA reads as TGTGCCAGCAGCTTTCAGGGGCGCGGCACCGGGGAGCTGTTTTTT. This sequence encodes CASSFQGRGTGELFF.

This chain joins TRBV7-3 and TRBJ1-2; TRBD1 matches 9 bases. V lost 1 base and J lost 7; bases outside the gene matches: 7. Looked up from germline, CDR1 is SGHTA and CDR2 is FQGTGA. CDR3 length: 15 residues. The CDR3 DNA reads as TGTGCCAGCAGCTTAAGAGGGACAGGGTATGGTGGCTACACCTTC. Its protein product is CASSLRGTGYGGYTF.